This TCR beta chain was documented in a study of CD8+CD57+ T cells in acquired aplastic anemia. Study at large: DNA per sorted CD4+ or CD8+ sample ranged roughly 0.19 to 27.4 ug, averaging 3.2 ug.

Template material for TCR beta VDJ and CDR3 profiling consisted of genomic DNA. TCRdb recomputed calls from the reads with MiXCR, one row per CDR3 protein. The sample has under 150,000 distinct CDR3 sequences; approximately 36% are singletons. General study results and limits: Between patients and controls, about 30 CD8+ CDR3 sequences were found in common. A significant difference in CD8+ Simpson's diversity between patients and controls was not found.

Germline-derived CDR1 and CDR2 are MNHEY and SVGAGI. Trimming left V 8 bases short and J 4 bases short, with 15 bases between. The CDR3 extends over 15 amino acids. Sequencing was done on patients that had shown CD8+CD57+ cell expansion by flow cytometry. Blood sampling was performed on the patients, and none of them had received therapy by then. With respect to this clonotype: Its antigen is unknown.

Specimen: sorted CD4+, CD8+, or CD8+CD57+ T cells (not recorded which) from PBMCs. The V gene is TRBV6-5, the J gene TRBJ2-6; the D gene is possibly TRBD1 (6 bases). The sequence was collected from a human donor with aplastic anemia. The DNA for the CDR3 is TGTGCCAGCCGGCCAGGGGCTGCCGGGGCCAACGTCCTGACTTTC. Its protein is CASRPGAAGANVLTF.